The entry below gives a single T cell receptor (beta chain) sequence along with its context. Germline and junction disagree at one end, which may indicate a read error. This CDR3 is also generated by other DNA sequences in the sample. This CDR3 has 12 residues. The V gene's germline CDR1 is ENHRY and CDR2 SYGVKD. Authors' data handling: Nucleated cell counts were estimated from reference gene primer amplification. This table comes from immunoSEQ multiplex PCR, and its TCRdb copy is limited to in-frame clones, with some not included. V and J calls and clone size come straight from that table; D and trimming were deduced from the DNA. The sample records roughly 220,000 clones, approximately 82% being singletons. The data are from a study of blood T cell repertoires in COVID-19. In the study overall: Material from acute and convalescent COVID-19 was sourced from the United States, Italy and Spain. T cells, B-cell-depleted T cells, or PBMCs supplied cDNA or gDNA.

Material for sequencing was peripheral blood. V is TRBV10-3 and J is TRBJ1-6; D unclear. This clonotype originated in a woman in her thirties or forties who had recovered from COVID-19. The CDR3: CAMQDNNSPLHF. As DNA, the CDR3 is TGTGCCATGCAGGATAATAATTCACCTCTCCACTTT.